The clone carrying this T cell receptor beta chain was seen many times. What it binds is not known. It was with a sample-barcoded 5' primer and a J-beta primer mix that a second PCR of about 6 to 12 cycles was run. MiXCR, applied by TCRdb to the 5' RACE reads, yields one record per CDR3 protein. Of 1.5 million to 2 million distinct CDR3 sequences listed, under 30% are singletons. About 10 milliliters of peripheral blood were drawn from each donor into EDTA-treated tubes. These data come from a study of blood T cells in healthy people across ages. Study results and limitations: Naive T cell percentage by flow cytometry tracked strongly with beta diversity.

Specimen: blood. This TCR was sampled from a woman in her 30s in good health.

The CDR3 bases are TGTGCCAGCAGCGGGGGGGCTAGCACAGATACGCAGTATTTT. This translates into CASSGGASTDTQYF. This rearrangement joins TRBV6-4 to TRBJ2-3, with TRBD2 matching 8 bases. Trimming took 6 bases from V and 0 from J; bases not matched to a gene: 2. The CDR3 runs 14 residues. Germline CDR1 and CDR2: MRHNA and SNTAGT.